These T cell receptor beta chains were read from a single sample in a study of T-cell memory formation after mild COVID-19. TCRdb recomputed calls from the 5' RACE reads with MiXCR, one row per CDR3 protein. The data show about 320,000 distinct CDR3 sequences, roughly an eighth seen once. Material: PBMCs or a T cell subset sorted from them (not recorded which). The receptors stem from a young man who had mild COVID-19 (a few samples of this study predate the infection). Cell type and time point are not known. CDR3s include the opening cysteine and the closing phenylalanine or tryptophan. A D gene is named only where the DNA matches it firmly. Size is omitted from some rows. Given values are once, few, many or a class for expanded clones.

abundance	d_gene	v_gene	j_gene	CDR3nt	CDR3aa
few	NA	TRBV6-5	TRBJ1-1	TGTGCCAGCAGTTACTCCGGACAGCTAACTGAAGCTTTCTTT	CASSYSGQLTEAFF
many	TRBD1	TRBV4-3	TRBJ2-7	TGCGCCAGCAGCCAACTTGGGACAGGGGTTAACGAGCAGTACTTC	CASSQLGTGVNEQYF
many	NA	TRBV7-2	TRBJ2-2	TGTGCCAGCAGCCGTAATCGGCACACCGGGGAGCTGTTTTTT	CASSRNRHTGELFF
NA	NA	TRBV4-1	TRBJ2-3	TGCGCCAGCAGCCACCGACAGTACACAGATACGCAGTATTTT	CASSHRQYTDTQYF
few	NA	TRBV29-1	TRBJ1-1	TGCAGCGTTGACCCAGGCGGGACTGAAGCTTTCTTT	CSVDPGGTEAFF
many	NA	TRBV6-6	TRBJ2-1	TGTGCCAGCGGTGAGTTCTACAATGAGCAGTTCTTC	CASGEFYNEQFF
few	NA	TRBV12-3/TRBV12-4	TRBJ1-5	TGTGCCAGCCGGGCAGACAATCAGCCCCAGCATTTT	CASRADNQPQHF
many	NA	TRBV7-2	TRBJ2-3	TGTGCCAGCAGCTTACAGGGGCTAGAGACAGATACGCAGTATTTT	CASSLQGLETDTQYF
few	NA	TRBV6-2/TRBV6-3	TRBJ2-1	TGTGCCAGCAGTTATCAGGACTGGTACAATGAGCAGTTCTTC	CASSYQDWYNEQFF
few	NA	TRBV4-3	TRBJ2-3	TGCGCCAGCAGCCCAGTCTCGTCAGCAGATACGCAGTATTTT	CASSPVSSADTQYF